These 5 T cell receptor beta chains were sequenced from one sample in a study of blood T cell repertoires in COVID-19. TCRdb keeps only in-frame clones here, not all; method: immunoSEQ multiplex PCR. The sample consists of roughly 320,000 clones, roughly 89% of them appearing once. Sample: peripheral blood. Receptors were obtained from a woman aged 25 to 39 with COVID-19, enrolled during active disease.

This rearrangement joins TRBV6-5 to TRBJ2-7; 7 nucleotides line up with TRBD1. This CDR3 is 13 amino acids long. V gave up 6 bases and J gave up 2 bases; unmatched junction bases: 4. Germline CDR1 MNHEY, CDR2 SVGAGI. CDR3 amino acids: CASRKDRTYEQYF. The CDR3 DNA is TGTGCCAGCAGAAAGGACAGGACCTACGAGCAGTACTTC.

The chain combines TRBV29-1 with TRBJ1-1, with 10 positions matching TRBD1. The CDR3 is 13 residues long. Germline CDR1 SQVTM, CDR2 ANQGSEA. Losses at the gene ends were 7 bases for V and 3 bases for J; bases not matched to a gene: 5. CDR3 nucleotide sequence: TGCAGCGCTCGGACAGGGGGAGACACTGAAGCTTTCTTT. It translates to CSARTGGDTEAFF.

The chain employs TRBV2 and TRBJ1-1; D gene unclear. The CDR3 is 15 amino acids. With 2 bases removed from V and 3 bases from J, the gap between germline ends came to 13 bases. The germline gives CDR1 SNHLY, CDR2 FYNNEI. Here the CDR3 DNA reads TGTGCCAGCAGTGAAAACGGAGGACTATACACTGAAGCTTTCTTT. This encodes CASSENGGLYTEAFF. Full variable domain (rest looked up from reference TRBV2 and TRBJ1-1): EPEVTQTPSHQVTQMGQEVILRCVPISNHLYFYWYRQILGQKVEFLVSFYNNEISEKSEIFDDQFSVERPDGSNFTLKIRSTKLEDSAMYFCASSENGGLYTEAFFGQGTRLTVV.

The chain employs TRBV12-5 and TRBJ1-3; possibly TRBD1 for D (6 bases). This CDR3 is built from 15 residues. Germline CDR1 LGHNT, CDR2 FRNRAP. The V end lost 6 bases, the J end lost 8 bases, and 20 bases lay between the germline ends. The CDR3, as DNA: TGTGCTAGTGGGCAGGGGAGGGGGGTTATAGACACCATATATTTT. It specifies CASGQGRGVIDTIYF. Full variable domain (remainder filled in from reference TRBV12-5 and TRBJ1-3): DARVTQTPRHKVTEMGQEVTMRCQPILGHNTVFWYRQTMMQGLELLAYFRNRAPLDDSGMPKDRFSAEMPDATLATLKIQPSEPRDSAVYFCASGQGRGVIDTIYFGEGSWLTVV.

The rearrangement links TRBV6-5 to TRBJ1-6; D gene uncertain. Trimming removed 6 bases at V and 7 bases at J, with 4 bases between. The CDR3 length is 11 residues. Germline CDR1 is MNHEY and CDR2 is SVGAGI. CDR3 loop: CASRENSPLHF. CDR3 coding DNA: TGTGCCAGCAGGGAGAATTCACCCCTCCACTTT.